One and the same sample provided the 15 T cell receptor beta chains below, sequenced in a study of blood T cells in healthy people across ages. Primed by a sample-barcoded 5' primer and a J-beta primer mix, a second PCR proceeded for 7 to 11 cycles. In TCRdb, the 5' RACE reads were re-called with MiXCR into one record per CDR3 protein. The data contain some 1.5 million distinct CDR3 sequences, about 28% of them singletons. Sequenced material: blood. These receptors all stem from a woman aged 25 to 39 in good health.

This clonotype has a handful of counts. The chain employs TRBV20-1 and TRBJ2-5; 7 nucleotides align to TRBD2. Germline assignment: CDR1 DFQATT and CDR2 SNEGSKA (reference sequence). This CDR3 is 12 amino acids long. The V gene end was trimmed by 8 bases and the J gene end by 4 bases; junction bases not matched to a gene: 7. The CDR3 reads CSNKGLVETQYF. The CDR3 DNA is TGCAGTAACAAAGGACTAGTAGAGACCCAGTACTTC.

This chain joins TRBV29-1 and TRBJ2-2; D possibly corresponds to TRBD1 (6 bases). CDR1 is SQVTM and CDR2 is ANQGSEA in the germline V gene. Trimming removed 6 bases from V and 2 bases from J, with 16 bases in between. CDR3 length: 15 residues. CDR3 in DNA: TGCAGCGTGAACCCGACAGGAGAAAACACCGGGGAGCTGTTTTTT. Protein sequence: CSVNPTGENTGELFF.

The rearrangement links TRBV12-3 or TRBV12-4 to TRBJ2-7; the match to TRBD2 covers 11 bases. CDR3 length: 15 residues. V was pared by 1 base and J by 7 bases, with 6 bases of the junction left unmatched. The CDR3 region is CASSLVLAGVSEQYF. The CDR3 coding sequence is TGTGCCAGCAGTTTAGTACTAGCGGGAGTCTCAGAGCAGTACTTC.

This clonotype was counted a few times. CDR3 loop: CASSPYLDNSPLHF. As DNA, the CDR3 is TGTGCCAGCAGCCCCTACCTGGATAACTCACCCCTCCACTTT. The chain carries TRBV21-1 and TRBJ1-6. TRBV21-1 is a known pseudogene. CDR3 length: 14 residues.

V gene TRBV12-3 or TRBV12-4 combines with J gene TRBJ1-2, with D hard to call. The CDR3 runs to 11 residues. V lost 5 bases and J lost 9, with 10 bases in between. CDR3 amino acids: CASSLYPSYTF. As DNA, the CDR3 is TGTGCCAGCAGTCTGTACCCCAGCTACACCTTC.

This rearrangement joins TRBV6-1 to TRBJ2-1; TRBD1 matches 7 bases. This CDR3 is 15 amino acids long. V gave up 3 bases and J gave up 7 bases; unmatched junction bases: 9. Germline CDR1 reads MNHNS; CDR2 reads SASEGT. The CDR3 nucleotides are TGTGCCAGCAGTGATATGAGACAGGGCAGGAATGAGCAGTTCTTC. Protein: CASSDMRQGRNEQFF.

The V call is TRBV30, the J call TRBJ2-1; TRBD2 aligns across 9 bases. This CDR3 has 14 amino acids. Germline CDR1 and CDR2: GTSNPN and SVGIG (reference sequence). J gave up 8 bases and V 0 bases, and 5 bases lay outside the gene matches. The CDR3 spells CAWSVGTSSDEQFF. The CDR3 DNA is TGTGCCTGGAGTGTGGGGACTAGCAGCGATGAGCAGTTCTTC.

As for this clonotype: Mismatch with germline at one junction end may stem from a read error. V gene TRBV25-1 combines with J gene TRBJ2-6, with D perhaps matching TRBD1 (5 bases). The CDR3 covers 15 residues. Germline CDR1 is MGHDK and CDR2 is SYGVNS. The CDR3 loop is CASSEAVPGASVLTF. The DNA of the CDR3 is TGTGCCAGCAGTGAGGCCGTCCCTGGGGCCAGCGTCCTGACTTTC.

There are a few counts of this clonotype. This sequence joins TRBV12-3 or TRBV12-4 and TRBJ1-5; TRBD1 might be the D (5 bases). This CDR3 has 15 amino acids. The V end lost 5 bases, the J end lost 0 bases, and 11 bases lay between the germline ends. As DNA, the CDR3 is TGTGCCAGCAGTCACTGGGGGGATAGCAATCAGCCCCAGCATTTT. Amino acids: CASSHWGDSNQPQHF.

V gene TRBV7-2 combines with J gene TRBJ2-4, with D maybe TRBD1 (5 bases). The end of the DNA aligns better with TRBJ2-7, so the J call may be wrong. CDR3 length: 14 residues. CDR1 and CDR2 (germline): SGHTA, FQGNSA. The CDR3 reads CASSLIEGAVEQYF. DNA for the CDR3: TGTGCCAGCAGCTTAATCGAAGGGGCGGTCGAGCAGTACTTC.

This chain connects TRBV14 to TRBJ2-1; D not certain. Trimming removed 3 bases from V and 10 bases from J, with 13 bases in between. Germline CDR1 SGHDN, CDR2 FVKESK. CDR3 size: 13 residues. The CDR3 bases are TGTGCCAGCAGCCAGGCTATATTGGGAGAGCAGTTCTTC. This gives the protein CASSQAILGEQFF.

The V and J genes are TRBV19 and TRBJ1-5; D is unclear. This CDR3 comprises 15 residues. Germline CDR1 reads LNHDA; CDR2 reads SQIVND (reference sequence). Trimming removed 7 bases from V and 0 bases from J, with 13 bases in between. The CDR3 nucleotides are TGTGCCAGTACCAATTGGGCGGTTAGCAATCAGCCCCAGCATTTT. It codes for CASTNWAVSNQPQHF. The whole variable domain, remainder taken from reference TRBV19 and TRBJ1-5, is DGGITQSPKYLFRKEGQNVTLSCEQNLNHDAMYWYRQDPGQGLRLIYYSQIVNDFQKGDIAEGYSVSREKKESFPLTVTSAQKNPTAFYLCASTNWAVSNQPQHFGDGTRLSIL.

The CDR3 DNA follows: TGTGCCAGCAGCCGAAGTAAGGCGGGAGGGGTCAATGAGCAGTTCTTC. Its protein product is CASSRSKAGGVNEQFF. This sequence joins TRBV7-2 and TRBJ2-1, with 9 bases fitting TRBD2. Germline values: CDR1 SGHTA, CDR2 FQGNSA. J lost 6 bases, V lost 5 bases, and 11 bases had no gene match. The CDR3 totals 16 residues.

As concerns this clonotype: One end of the junction varies from germline; a read error may be responsible. This chain connects TRBV7-2 to TRBJ2-1; D gene uncertain. CDR3 size: 14 residues. The germline CDR1 and CDR2 sequences are SGHTA and FQGNSA. For the CDR3, the DNA is TGTTCCAGCAGCTTAGCCCCAAAGTACAATGAGCAGTTCTTC. Its translation: CSSSLAPKYNEQFF.

This clonotype has only a few counts. At one end the junction does not follow the germline gene, possibly because of a read error. The genes are TRBV5-1 and TRBJ2-5; weak D call: TRBD2 (7 bases). The CDR3 length is 14 residues. Germline V gene lookup returns CDR1 SGHRS and CDR2 YFSETQ. CDR3 sequence reads: CASSPWGGAETRYF. The CDR3 region has the DNA TGCGCCAGCAGCCCCTGGGGGGGGGCGGAGACCCGGTACTTC.